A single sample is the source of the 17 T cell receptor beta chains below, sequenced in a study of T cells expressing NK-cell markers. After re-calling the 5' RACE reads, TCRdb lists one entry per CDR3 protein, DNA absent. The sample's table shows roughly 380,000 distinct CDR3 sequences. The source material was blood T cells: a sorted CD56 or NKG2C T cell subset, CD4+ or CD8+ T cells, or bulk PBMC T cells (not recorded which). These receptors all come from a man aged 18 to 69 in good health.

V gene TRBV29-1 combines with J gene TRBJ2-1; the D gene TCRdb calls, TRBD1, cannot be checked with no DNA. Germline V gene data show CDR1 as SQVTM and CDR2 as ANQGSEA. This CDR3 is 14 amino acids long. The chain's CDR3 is CSANPGQGRNEQFF.

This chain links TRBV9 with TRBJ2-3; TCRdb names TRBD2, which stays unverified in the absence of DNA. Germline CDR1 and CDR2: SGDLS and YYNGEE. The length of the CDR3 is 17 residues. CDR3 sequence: CASSAGPGDYETDTQYF. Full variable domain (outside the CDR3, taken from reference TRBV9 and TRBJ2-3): DSGVTQTPKHLITATGQRVTLRCSPRSGDLSVYWYQQSLDQGLQFLIQYYNGEERAKGNILERFSAQQFPDLHSELNLSSLELGDSALYFCASSAGPGDYETDTQYFGPGTRLTVL.

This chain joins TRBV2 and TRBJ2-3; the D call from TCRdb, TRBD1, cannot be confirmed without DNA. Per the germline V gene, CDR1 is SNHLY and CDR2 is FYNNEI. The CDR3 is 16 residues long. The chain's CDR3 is CASSAALIRQADTQYF.

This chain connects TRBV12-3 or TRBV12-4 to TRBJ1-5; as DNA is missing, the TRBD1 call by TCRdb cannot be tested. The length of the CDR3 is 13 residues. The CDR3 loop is CASTPNAHRPQHF.

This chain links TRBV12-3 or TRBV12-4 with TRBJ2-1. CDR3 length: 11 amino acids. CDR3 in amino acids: CASTAYNEQFF.

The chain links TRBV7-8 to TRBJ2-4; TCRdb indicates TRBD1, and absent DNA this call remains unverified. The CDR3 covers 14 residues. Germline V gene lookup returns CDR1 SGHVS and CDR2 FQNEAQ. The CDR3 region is CASSSVLGENIQYF.

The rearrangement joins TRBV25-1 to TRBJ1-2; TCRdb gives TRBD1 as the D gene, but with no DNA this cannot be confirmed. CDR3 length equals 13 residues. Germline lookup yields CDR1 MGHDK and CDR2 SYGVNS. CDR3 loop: CASSVGERTAYTF.

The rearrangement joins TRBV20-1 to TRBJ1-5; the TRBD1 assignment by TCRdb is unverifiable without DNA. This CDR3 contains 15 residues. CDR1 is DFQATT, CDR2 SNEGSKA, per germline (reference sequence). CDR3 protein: CSAPRQTGAGEPQHF.

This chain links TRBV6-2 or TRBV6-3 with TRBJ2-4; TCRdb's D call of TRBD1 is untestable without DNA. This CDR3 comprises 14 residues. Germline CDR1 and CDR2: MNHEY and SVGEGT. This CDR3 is CASSLGGGKNIQYF.

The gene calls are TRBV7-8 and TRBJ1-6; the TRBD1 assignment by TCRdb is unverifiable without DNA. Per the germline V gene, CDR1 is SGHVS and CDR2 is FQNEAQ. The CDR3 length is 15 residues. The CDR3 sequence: CASSLVADRSSPLHF.

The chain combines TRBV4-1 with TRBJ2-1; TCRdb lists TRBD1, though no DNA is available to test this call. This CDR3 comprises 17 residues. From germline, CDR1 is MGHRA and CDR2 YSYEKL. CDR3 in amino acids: CASSQWTGGSSGNEQFF.

The CDR3 loop is CASGLVSPGELFF. The chain combines TRBV12-5 with TRBJ2-2; TCRdb indicates TRBD2, and absent DNA this call remains unverified. The CDR3 has 13 amino acids. The germline V gene encodes CDR1 LGHNT and CDR2 FRNRAP.

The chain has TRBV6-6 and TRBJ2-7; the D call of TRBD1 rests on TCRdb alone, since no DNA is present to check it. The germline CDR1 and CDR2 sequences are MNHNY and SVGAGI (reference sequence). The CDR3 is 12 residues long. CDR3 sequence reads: CASSYATPTQYF.

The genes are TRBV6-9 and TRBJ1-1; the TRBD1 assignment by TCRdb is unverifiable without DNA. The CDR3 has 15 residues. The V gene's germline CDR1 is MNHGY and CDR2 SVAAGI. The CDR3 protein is CASSYLNREHTEAFF.

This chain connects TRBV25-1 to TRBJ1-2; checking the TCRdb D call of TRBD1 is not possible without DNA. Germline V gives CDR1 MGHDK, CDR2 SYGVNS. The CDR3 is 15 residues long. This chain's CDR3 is CASSPRDRADYGYTF.

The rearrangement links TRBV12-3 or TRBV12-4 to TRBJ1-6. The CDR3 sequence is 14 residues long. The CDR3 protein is CASSRREGNSPLHF.

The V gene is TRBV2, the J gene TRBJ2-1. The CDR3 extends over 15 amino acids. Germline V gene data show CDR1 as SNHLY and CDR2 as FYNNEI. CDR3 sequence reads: CASRKSEASSNEQFF.